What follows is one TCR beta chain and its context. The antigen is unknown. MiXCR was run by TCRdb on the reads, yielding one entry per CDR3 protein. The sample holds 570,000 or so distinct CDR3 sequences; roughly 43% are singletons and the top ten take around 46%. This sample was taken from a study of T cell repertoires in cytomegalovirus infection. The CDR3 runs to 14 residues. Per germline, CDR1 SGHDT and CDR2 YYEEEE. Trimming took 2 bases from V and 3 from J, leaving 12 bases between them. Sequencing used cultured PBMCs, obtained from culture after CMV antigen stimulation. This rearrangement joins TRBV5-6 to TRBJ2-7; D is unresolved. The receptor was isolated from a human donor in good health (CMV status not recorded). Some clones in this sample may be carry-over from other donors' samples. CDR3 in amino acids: CASSFRAVNYEQYF. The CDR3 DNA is TGTGCCAGCAGCTTCCGGGCAGTCAACTACGAGCAGTACTTC.